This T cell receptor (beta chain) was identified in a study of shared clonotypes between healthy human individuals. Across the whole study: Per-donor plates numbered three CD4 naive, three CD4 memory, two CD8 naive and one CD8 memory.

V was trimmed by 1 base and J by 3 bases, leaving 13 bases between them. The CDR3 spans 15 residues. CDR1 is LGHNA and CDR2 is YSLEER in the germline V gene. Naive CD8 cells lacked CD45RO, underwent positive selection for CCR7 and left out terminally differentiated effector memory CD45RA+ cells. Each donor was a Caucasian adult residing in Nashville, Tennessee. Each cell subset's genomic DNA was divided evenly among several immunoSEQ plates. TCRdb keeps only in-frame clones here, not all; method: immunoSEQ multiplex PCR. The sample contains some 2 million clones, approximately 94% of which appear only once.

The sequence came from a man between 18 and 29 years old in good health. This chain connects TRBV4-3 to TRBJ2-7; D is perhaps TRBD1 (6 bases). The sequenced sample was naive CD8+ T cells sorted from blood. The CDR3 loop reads CASSQAAPGDYEQYF. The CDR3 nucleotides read TGCGCCAGCAGCCAAGCGGCCCCAGGGGACTACGAGCAGTACTTC.